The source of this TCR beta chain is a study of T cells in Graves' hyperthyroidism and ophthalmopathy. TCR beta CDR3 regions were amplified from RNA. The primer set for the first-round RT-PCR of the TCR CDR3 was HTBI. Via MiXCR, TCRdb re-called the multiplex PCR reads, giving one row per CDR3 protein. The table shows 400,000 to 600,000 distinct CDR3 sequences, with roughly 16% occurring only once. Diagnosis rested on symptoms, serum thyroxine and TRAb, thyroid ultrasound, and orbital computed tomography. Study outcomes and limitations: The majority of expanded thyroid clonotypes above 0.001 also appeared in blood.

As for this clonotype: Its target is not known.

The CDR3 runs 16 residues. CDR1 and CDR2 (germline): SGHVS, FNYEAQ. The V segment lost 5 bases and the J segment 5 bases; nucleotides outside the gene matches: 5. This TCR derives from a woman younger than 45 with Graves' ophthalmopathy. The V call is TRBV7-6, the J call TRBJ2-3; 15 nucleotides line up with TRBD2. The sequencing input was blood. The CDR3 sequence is CASSTRTSGRVDTQYF. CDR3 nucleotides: TGTGCCAGCAGCACTAGGACTAGCGGGAGGGTAGATACGCAGTATTTT.